One T cell receptor (beta chain) is described in this entry. The antigen remains unidentified. Together with a sample-barcoded 5' primer, a J-beta primer mix was included in a second PCR lasting about 6 to 11 cycles. Every sample gave at least 3 million paired-end reads containing CDR3. TCRdb ran MiXCR on the 5' RACE reads and lists one entry per CDR3 protein. The sample gives approximately 850,000 distinct CDR3 sequences, 55% to 75% of which show up once; approximately 20% is in the top ten. No fewer than 6 micrograms of total RNA were isolated from every sample. This specimen belongs to a study of blood T cells in healthy people across ages. Study at large: Template switching picked up about one barcoded beta molecule for each two T cells.

Whole-study findings and limits: Getting older went along with TCR beta diversity per million T cells dropping roughly linearly.

Germline CDR1 SQVTM, CDR2 ANQGSEA. The CDR3 totals 13 residues. Trimming removed 1 base at V and 5 bases at J, with 12 bases between. The sequenced material came from blood. This receptor was obtained from a man aged 25-40 years in good health. The V and J genes are TRBV29-1 and TRBJ2-7; D is unresolved. The CDR3 sequence: CSVEGTAAHEQYF. The CDR3 bases are TGCAGCGTTGAAGGGACCGCCGCACACGAGCAGTACTTC.